This TCR beta chain stems from a study of blood T cell repertoires in COVID-19 (dated by TCRdb to about 2020). With regard to the full study: Samples covering the acute and convalescent phases of COVID-19 were provided by collaborators in the United States, Italy and Spain. The prospective study material was composed of cDNA or gDNA derived from T cells, B-cell-depleted T cells, or PBMCs. The samples were drawn from the first 160 participants of the ongoing ImmuneRACE study and from 1,254 subjects provided by 6 global collaborators. The repertoires were made available in a free public database intended to serve as a resource for research on the immune response to SARS-CoV-2. HLA class I and class II types, where available, came from metadata supplied by the sample provider rather than from assay-based typing. Subjects who had been exposed to COVID-19, were actively infected with it, or had recovered from it provided the deeply sampled blood TCRbeta repertoires that made up the dataset. A de-identified subject ID, COVID-19 status, age in years and sex were almost always included in the sample metadata.

TCRbeta CDR3 regions were amplified from genomic DNA by means of the immunoSEQ Assay, a bias-controlled multiplex PCR. Turning to the authors' computational methods: The number of nucleated cells in each sample was estimated from the amplification of reference gene primers within the assay. To quantify the absolute abundance of each unique TCRbeta CDR3 rearrangement, sequence reads were collapsed and filtered. For each sample, productive Simpson clonality was calculated by taking the square root of Simpson's diversity index across productive rearrangements. Not all clones reach the TCRdb copy of this immuneACCESS table, which keeps in-frame sequences only. Checked studies attribute under half of the gap to unresolved V genes and leave the rest unexplained. The V and J calls and clone size come from that table; D and trimming were worked out from the DNA. The sample profile shows around 300,000 clones; about nine tenths of them were found once. The ten largest clones add up to 6% to 7% of the sample.

Broad study findings and their caveats: How much clinical and demographic metadata was included differed by source and by participant, and the metadata was provided uncurated.

As encoded in the germline V gene (reference sequence), CDR1 is MNHNY while CDR2 is SVGAGI. V gives up 5 bases and J gives up 5 bases, and the segment between their germline ends measures 15 bases. Its CDR3 holds 15 amino acids, cysteine through phenylalanine. The CDR3 DNA has 45 bases and is translated from base 1. One collaborating source in Seattle enrolled patients during active infection and followed them longitudinally through the course of disease. Collaborating institutions collected whole blood in K2EDTA tubes following their own protocols. For TCRbeta analysis, collaborators shipped samples as frozen whole blood, isolated PBMCs, or DNA extracted from either of those sample types. Comments on this clone: Its antigen specificity is not known. One base away there is no much larger clone; base qualities are not given.

The source is a woman under 40 with COVID-19, enrolled during active disease. Input material: peripheral blood. This chain joins TRBV6-6 to TRBJ2-2; possibly the D gene is TRBD1, per 6 matching bases. The base sequence is TGTGCCAGCAGTCCCGGACAGTCACTGACCGGGGAGCTGTTTTTT. Its protein product is CASSPGQSLTGELFF.